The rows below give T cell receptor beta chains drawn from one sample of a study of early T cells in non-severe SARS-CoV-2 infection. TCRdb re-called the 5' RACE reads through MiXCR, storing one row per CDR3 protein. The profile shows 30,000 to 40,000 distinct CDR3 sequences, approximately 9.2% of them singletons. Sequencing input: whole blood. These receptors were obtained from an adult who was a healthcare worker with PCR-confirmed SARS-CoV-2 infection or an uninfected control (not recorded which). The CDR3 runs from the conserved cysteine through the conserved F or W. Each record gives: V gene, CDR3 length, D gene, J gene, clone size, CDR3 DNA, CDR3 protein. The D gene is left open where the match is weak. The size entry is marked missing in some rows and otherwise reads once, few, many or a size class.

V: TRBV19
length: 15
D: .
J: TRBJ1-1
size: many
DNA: TGTGCCAGTAGAATCCCAGGAGCAATGAACACTGAAGCTTTCTTT
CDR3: CASRIPGAMNTEAFF

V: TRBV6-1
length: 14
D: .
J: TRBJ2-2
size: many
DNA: TGTGCCAGCAGCCAGGGCCCCATCACCGGGGAGCTGTTTTTT
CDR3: CASSQGPITGELFF

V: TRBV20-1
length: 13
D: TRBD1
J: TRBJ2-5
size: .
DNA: TGCAGTGCTGGACAGGGGGGTCAAGAGACCCAGTACTTC
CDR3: CSAGQGGQETQYF

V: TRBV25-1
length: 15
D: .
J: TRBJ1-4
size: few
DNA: TGTGCCAGCAGTGACGTAGGAGCAACTAATGAAAAACTGTTTTTT
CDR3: CASSDVGATNEKLFF

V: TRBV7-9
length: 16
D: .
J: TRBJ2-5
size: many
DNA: TGTGCCAGCAGCTTAGGGGGACAAATCTACCAAGAGACCCAGTACTTC
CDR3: CASSLGGQIYQETQYF

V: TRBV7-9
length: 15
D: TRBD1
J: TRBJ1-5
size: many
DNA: TGTGCCAGCAGCTCGGGACAGGCCCGCAATCAGCCCCAGCATTTT
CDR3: CASSSGQARNQPQHF

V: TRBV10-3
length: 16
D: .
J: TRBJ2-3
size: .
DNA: TGTGCCATCAGTGGGACAGCAGGGCCACGCACAGATACGCAGTATTTT
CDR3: CAISGTAGPRTDTQYF

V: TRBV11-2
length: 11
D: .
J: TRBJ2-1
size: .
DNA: TGTGCCAGCAGCTCCGGTCCGGGGCAGTTCTTC
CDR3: CASSSGPGQFF

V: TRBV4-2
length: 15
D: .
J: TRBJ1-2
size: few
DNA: TGTGCCAGCAGCCAAGGGGACTCTGAGGCGAATGGCTACACCTTC
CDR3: CASSQGDSEANGYTF

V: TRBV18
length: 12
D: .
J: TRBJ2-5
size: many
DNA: TGTGCCAGCTCACCAGAGGATGAGACCCAGTACTTC
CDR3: CASSPEDETQYF

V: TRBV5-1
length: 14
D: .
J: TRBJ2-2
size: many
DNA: TGCGCCAGCAGCTTGTCCACCTCCACCGGGGAGCTGTTTTTT
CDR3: CASSLSTSTGELFF

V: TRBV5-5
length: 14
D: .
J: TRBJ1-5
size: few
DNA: TGTGCCAGCAGCTTGGCAGTCAACAATCAGCCCCAGCATTTT
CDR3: CASSLAVNNQPQHF

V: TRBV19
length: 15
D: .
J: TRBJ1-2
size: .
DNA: TGTGCCAGTAGTAGCACCGGGACAAGGCATTTTGGCTACACCTTC
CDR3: CASSSTGTRHFGYTF

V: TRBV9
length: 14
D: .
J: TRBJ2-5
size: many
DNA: TGTGCCAGCAGCGTGTACTCCCGAGGGGAGACCCAGTACTTC
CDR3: CASSVYSRGETQYF

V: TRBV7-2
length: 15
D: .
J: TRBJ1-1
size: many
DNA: TGTGCCAGCAGCTTAGGTGGCGCGGTGAACACTGAAGCTTTCTTT
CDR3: CASSLGGAVNTEAFF

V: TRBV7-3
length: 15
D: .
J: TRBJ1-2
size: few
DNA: TGTGCCAGCAGCTTAACGGGGACACAGAACTATGGCTACACCTTC
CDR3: CASSLTGTQNYGYTF

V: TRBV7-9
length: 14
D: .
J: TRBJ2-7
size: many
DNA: TGTGCCAGCAGCTTAAGTGGGCGGGAAGACGAGCAGTACTTC
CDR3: CASSLSGREDEQYF

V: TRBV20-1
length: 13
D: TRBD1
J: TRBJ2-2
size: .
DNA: TGCAGTGCTGGACAGGTTAACACCGGGGAGCTGTTTTTT
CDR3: CSAGQVNTGELFF

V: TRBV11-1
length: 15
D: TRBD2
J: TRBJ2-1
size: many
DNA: TGTGCCAGCAGCCCGGGACTAGCGGGGAGCAATGAGCAGTTCTTC
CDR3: CASSPGLAGSNEQFF

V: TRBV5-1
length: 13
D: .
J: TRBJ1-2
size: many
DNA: TGCGCCAGCAGCATGACGGCCTACTATGGCTACACCTTC
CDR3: CASSMTAYYGYTF

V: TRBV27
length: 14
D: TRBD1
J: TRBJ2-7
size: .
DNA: TGTGCCAGCAGTCACCGGGACAGCTCCTACGAGCAGTACTTC
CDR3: CASSHRDSSYEQYF

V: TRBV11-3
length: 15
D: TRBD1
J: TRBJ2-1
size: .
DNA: TGTGCCAGCAGCTCCCCGGACAGGTCTTGGGATGAGCAGTTCTTC
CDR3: CASSSPDRSWDEQFF

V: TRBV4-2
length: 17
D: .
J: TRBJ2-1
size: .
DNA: TGTGCCAGCAGCCAAGTTTACGGGACGGCAACCTACAATGAGCAGTTCTTC
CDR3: CASSQVYGTATYNEQFF

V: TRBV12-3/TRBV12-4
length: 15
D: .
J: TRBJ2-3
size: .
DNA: TGTGCCAGCAGTCCACGCACGATGACAGCAGATACGCAGTATTTT
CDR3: CASSPRTMTADTQYF

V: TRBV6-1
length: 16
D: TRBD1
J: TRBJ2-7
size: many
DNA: TGTGCCAGCAGTGAAACGGATGGACAGGGAGTTAACCTCCAGTACTTC
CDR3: CASSETDGQGVNLQYF

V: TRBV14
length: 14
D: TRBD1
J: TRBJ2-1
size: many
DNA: TGTGCCAGCAGCCGACAGGGAGCAGCGAATGAGCAGTTCTTC
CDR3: CASSRQGAANEQFF

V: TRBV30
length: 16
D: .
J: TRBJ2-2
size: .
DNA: TGTGCCTGGAGTAGGGGATCTAGGTCCACTCCCGGGGAGCTGTTTTTT
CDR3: CAWSRGSRSTPGELFF

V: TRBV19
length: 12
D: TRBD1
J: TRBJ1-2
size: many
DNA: TGTGCCACCGCCCGGGACAGGGATGGCTACACCTTC
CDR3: CATARDRDGYTF

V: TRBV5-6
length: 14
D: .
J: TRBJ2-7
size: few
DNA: TGTGCCAGCAGCTTATTTGACAGATTCTACGAGCAGTACTTC
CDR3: CASSLFDRFYEQYF

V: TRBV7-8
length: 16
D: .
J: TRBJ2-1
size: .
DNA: TGTGCCAGCAGCTTATATCTCGGTATCATCTACAATGAGCAGTTCTTC
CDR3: CASSLYLGIIYNEQFF

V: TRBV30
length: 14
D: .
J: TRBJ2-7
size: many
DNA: TGTGCCTGGCTACCTCGGGGGGCGTCCTACGAGCAGTACTTC
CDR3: CAWLPRGASYEQYF